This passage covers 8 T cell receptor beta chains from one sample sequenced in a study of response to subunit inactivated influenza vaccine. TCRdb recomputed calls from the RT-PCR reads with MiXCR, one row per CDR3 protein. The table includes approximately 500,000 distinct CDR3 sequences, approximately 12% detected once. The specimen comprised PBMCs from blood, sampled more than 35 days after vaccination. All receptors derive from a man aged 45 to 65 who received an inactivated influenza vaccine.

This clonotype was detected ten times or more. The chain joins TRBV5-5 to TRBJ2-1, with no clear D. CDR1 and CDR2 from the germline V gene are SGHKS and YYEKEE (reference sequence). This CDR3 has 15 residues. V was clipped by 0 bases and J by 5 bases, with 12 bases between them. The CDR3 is CASSLVLVNDNEQFF. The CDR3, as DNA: TGTGCCAGCAGCTTGGTTCTGGTGAACGACAATGAGCAGTTCTTC.

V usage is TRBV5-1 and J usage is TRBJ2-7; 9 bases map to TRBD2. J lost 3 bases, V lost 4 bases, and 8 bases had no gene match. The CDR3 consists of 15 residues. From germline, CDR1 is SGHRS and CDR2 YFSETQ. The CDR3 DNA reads TGCGCCAGCAGCCGAGGGACTAGCCAAAACTACGAGCAGTACTTC. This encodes CASSRGTSQNYEQYF.

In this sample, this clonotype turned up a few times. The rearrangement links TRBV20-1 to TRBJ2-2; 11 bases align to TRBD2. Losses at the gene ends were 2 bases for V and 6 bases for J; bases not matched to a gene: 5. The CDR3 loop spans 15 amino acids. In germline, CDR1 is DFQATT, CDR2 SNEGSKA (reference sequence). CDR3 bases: TGCAGTGCTAGAACTAGCGGGGGATCCTCCGGGGAGCTGTTTTTT. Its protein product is CSARTSGGSSGELFF.

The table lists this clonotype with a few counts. The CDR3 sequence: CASRTRQGTLNTEAFF. DNA for the CDR3: TGTGCCAGCAGGACCCGACAGGGAACTCTGAACACTGAAGCTTTCTTT. V gene TRBV6-1 combines with J gene TRBJ1-1; 7 nucleotides agree with TRBD1. Germline-derived CDR1 and CDR2 are MNHNS and SASEGT. The CDR3 totals 16 residues. Trimming cost V 6 bases and J 0 bases; bases outside gene matches: 10.

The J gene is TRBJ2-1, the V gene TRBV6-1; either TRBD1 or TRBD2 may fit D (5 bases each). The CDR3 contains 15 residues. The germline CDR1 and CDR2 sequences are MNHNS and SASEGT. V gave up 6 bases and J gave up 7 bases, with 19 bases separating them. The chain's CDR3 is CASSQGRTRGNEQFF. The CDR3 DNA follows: TGTGCCAGCAGCCAAGGACGTACGAGGGGTAATGAGCAGTTCTTC.

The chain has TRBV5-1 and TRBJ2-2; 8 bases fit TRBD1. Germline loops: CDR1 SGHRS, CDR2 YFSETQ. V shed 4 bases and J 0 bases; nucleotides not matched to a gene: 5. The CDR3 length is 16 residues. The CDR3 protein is CASSLYRGANTGELFF. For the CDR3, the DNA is TGCGCCAGCAGCCTTTACAGGGGGGCGAACACCGGGGAGCTGTTTTTT.

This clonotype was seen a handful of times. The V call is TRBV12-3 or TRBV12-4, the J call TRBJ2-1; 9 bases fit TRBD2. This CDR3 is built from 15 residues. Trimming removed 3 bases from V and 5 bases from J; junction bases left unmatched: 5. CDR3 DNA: TGTGCCAGCAGTTTCGCGGGAGGGCCGGACAATGAGCAGTTCTTC. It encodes CASSFAGGPDNEQFF.

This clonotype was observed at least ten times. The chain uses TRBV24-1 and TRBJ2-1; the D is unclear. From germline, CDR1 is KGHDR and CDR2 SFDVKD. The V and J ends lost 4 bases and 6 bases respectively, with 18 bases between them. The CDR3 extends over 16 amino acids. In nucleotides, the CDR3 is TGTGCCACCAGTGACTCCTCTAAGACTCTAGGCAATGAGCAGTTCTTC. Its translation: CATSDSSKTLGNEQFF.